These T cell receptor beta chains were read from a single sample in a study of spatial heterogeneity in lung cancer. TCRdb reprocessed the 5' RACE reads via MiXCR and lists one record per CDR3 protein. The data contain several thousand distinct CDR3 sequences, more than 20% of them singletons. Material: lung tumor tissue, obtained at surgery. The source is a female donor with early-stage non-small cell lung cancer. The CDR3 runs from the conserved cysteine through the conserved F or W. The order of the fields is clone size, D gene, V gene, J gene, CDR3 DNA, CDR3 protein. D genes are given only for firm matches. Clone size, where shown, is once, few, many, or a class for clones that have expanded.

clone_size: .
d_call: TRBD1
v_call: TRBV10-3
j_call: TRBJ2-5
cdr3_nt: TGTGCCATCAGACCGGACAGGGGGGAAGAGACCCAGTACTTC
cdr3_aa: CAIRPDRGEETQYF

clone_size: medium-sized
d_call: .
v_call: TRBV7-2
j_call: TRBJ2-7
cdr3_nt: TGTGCCAGCAGCTTCGACAGGCCGCCCGTGCAGTACTTC
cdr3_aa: CASSFDRPPVQYF

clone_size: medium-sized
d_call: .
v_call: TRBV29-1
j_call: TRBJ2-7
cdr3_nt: TGCAGCGTCGCTCATCCCCAAGACACCCCGGGTTCTTACGAGCAGTACTTC
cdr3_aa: CSVAHPQDTPGSYEQYF

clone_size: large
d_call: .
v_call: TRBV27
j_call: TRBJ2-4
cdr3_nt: TGTGCCAGCAGCTCACCCTTACCGGGAACAGATTTAGCCAAAAACATTCAGTACTTC
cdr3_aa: CASSSPLPGTDLAKNIQYF

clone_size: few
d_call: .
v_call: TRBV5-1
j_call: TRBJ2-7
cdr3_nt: TGCGCCAGCAGCTTGGGCCCCACAGGGACCCCCTACGAGCAGTACTTC
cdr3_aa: CASSLGPTGTPYEQYF

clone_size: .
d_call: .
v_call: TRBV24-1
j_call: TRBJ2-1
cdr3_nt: TGTGCCACCAGTGACCCGTCAACAGGGTACTACGGCAATGAGCAGTTCTTC
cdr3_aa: CATSDPSTGYYGNEQFF

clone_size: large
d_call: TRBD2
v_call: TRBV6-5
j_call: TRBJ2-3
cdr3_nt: TGTGCCAGCAGACCCCTGGGACTAGCTAGCACAGATACGCAGTATTTT
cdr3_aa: CASRPLGLASTDTQYF

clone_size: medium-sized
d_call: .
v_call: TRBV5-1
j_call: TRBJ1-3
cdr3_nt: TGCGCCAGCAGCTTGGCCGGAGTACAGGGAGCTGGAAACACCATATATTTT
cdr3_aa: CASSLAGVQGAGNTIYF

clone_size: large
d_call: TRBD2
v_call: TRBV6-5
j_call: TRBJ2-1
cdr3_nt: TGTGCCAGCATAGCCATAGCGGGAGATTCTAATGAGCAGTTCTTC
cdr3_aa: CASIAIAGDSNEQFF

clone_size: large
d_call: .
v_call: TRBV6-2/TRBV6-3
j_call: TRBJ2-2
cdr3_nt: TGTGCCAGCAGTTACCGGGACTCCGCAGGGGAGCTGTTTTTT
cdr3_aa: CASSYRDSAGELFF

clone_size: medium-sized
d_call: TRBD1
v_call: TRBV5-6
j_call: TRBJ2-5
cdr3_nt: TGTGCCAGCAGCCCCGACAGGGGCCTTCAAGAGACCCAGTACTTC
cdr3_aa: CASSPDRGLQETQYF

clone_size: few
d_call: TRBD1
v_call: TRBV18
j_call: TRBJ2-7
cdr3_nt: TGTGCCAGCTCACCCCTAGGAGACAGGGACGACGAGCAGTACTTC
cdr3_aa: CASSPLGDRDDEQYF

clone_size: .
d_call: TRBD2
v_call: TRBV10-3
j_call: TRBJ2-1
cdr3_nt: TGTGCCACAACCAAGCGGGACGTCTACAATGAGCAGTTCTTC
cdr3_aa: CATTKRDVYNEQFF

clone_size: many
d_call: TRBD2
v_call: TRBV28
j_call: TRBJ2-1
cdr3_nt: TGTGCCAGCAGCCCCACTAGCGGGCCTTACAATGAGCAGTTCTTC
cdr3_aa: CASSPTSGPYNEQFF

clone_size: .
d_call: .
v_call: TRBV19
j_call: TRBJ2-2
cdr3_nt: TGTGCCAGTAGTCTTAGACAGCGCCCGGTCCTGTTTTTT
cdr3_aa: CASSLRQRPVLFF

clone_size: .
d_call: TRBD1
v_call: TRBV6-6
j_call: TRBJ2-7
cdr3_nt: TGTGCCAGCAGTTACTTGACAGGGGCCTTCGACGAGCAGTACTTC
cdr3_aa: CASSYLTGAFDEQYF

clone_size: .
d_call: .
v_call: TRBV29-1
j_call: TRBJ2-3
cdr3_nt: TGCAGCGTTTTCGGGTCTGCGTTGGGCGATACGCAGTATTTT
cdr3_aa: CSVFGSALGDTQYF

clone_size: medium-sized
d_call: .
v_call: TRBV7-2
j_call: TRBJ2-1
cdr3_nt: TGTGCCAGCAGCTCCCGACTTGGTGAGCAGTTCTTC
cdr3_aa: CASSSRLGEQFF

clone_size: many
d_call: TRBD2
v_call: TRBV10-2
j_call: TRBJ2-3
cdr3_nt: TGCGCCAGCAGGGGACTAGCGTCTAGCACAGATACGCAGTATTTT
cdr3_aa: CASRGLASSTDTQYF

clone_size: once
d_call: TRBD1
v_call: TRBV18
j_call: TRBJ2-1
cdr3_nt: TGTGCCAGCTCACCGCGGGACAGGATCCCTATACGGGGCAATGAGCAGTTCTTC
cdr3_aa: CASSPRDRIPIRGNEQFF

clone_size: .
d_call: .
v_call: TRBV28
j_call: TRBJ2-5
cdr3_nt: TGTGCCAGCAGTCTCCCCCCCGGGGCAAGGGGGGGGGAGACCCAGTACTTC
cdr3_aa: CASSLPPGARGGETQYF

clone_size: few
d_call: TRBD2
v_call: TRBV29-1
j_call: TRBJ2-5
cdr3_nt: TGCAGCGGGGGCGGGACTAGCGCCCAAGAGACCCAGTACTTC
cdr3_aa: CSGGGTSAQETQYF

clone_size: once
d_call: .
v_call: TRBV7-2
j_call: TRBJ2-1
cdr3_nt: TGTGCCAGCGGGCGCGCGTCTCCGGAGCAGTTCTTC
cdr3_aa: CASGRASPEQFF

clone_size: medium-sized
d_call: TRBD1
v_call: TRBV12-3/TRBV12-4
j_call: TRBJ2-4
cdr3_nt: TGTGCCAGCAAACGGGACAGTGGTGGAAACATTCAGTACTTC
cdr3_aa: CASKRDSGGNIQYF

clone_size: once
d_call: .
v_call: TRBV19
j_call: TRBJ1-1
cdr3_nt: TGTGCCAGTAGTATGTCCCCGGGGGTTGGGACTGAAGCTTTCTTT
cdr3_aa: CASSMSPGVGTEAFF

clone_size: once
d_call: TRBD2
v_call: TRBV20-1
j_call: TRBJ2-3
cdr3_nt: TGCAGTGCTCCCCGACTAGCGGGGGCCACAGATACGCAGTATTTT
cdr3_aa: CSAPRLAGATDTQYF

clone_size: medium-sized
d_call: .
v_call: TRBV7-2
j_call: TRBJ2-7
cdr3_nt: TGTGCCAGCAGTACAGGACGGGCCTACGAGCAGTACTTC
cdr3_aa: CASSTGRAYEQYF

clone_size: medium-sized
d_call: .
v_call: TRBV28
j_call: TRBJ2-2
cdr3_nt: TGTGCCAGCAGTTTTGGGCAGACTGACACCGGGGAGCTGTTTTTT
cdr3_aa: CASSFGQTDTGELFF

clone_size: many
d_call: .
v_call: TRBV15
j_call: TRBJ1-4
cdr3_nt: TGTGCCACCAGCAGAGATCGGCGGAGAGGCGGGAATGAAAAACTGTTTTTT
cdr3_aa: CATSRDRRRGGNEKLFF

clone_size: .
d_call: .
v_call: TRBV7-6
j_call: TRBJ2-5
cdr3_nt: TGTGCCAGCAGCTTAGCGCCAGGGAGGGAGACCCAGTACTTC
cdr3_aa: CASSLAPGRETQYF

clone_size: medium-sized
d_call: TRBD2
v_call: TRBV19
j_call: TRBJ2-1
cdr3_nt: TGTGCCAGTGGTGGCGCGGGAGCGGGTTACAATGAGCAGTTCTTC
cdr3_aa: CASGGAGAGYNEQFF

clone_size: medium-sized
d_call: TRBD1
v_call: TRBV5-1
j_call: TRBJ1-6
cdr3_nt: TGCGCCAGCAGCTTGGCAGGGACAGCGGATTCACCCCTCCACTTT
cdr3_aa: CASSLAGTADSPLHF

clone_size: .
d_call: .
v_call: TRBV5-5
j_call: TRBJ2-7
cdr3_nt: TGTGCCAGCAGCCCACTATGGCAAAACGAGCAGTACTTC
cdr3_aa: CASSPLWQNEQYF

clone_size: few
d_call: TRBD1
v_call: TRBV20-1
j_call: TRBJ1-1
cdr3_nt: TGCAGTGCTAGGTGGGACAGGGAGGAGGCTTTCTTT
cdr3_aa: CSARWDREEAFF

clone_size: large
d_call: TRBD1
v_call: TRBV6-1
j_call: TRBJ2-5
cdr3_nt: TGTGCCAGCAGTGCCACGGGACAGGGGGCAGGCGAGACCCAGTACTTC
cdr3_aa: CASSATGQGAGETQYF

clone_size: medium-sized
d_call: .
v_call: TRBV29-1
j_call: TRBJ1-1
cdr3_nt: TGCAGCGAACAGACAGTAAACACTGAAGCTTTCTTT
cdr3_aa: CSEQTVNTEAFF